This T cell receptor beta chain stems from a study of beta chain features in type 1 diabetes. The overall study: Across all samples, 100 million to 130 million sorted cells were examined. General observations from the study: The study found moderately but significantly shorter TCRB CDR3s in all four CD4+ subsets of Type 1 diabetes patients.

This clone was seen a few times. Its antigen is as yet unknown. Other DNA sequences from this sample encode an identical CDR3 as well. Trimming took 0 bases from V and 0 from J, leaving 9 bases between them. There are 15 residues in the CDR3. CDR1 GTSNPN and CDR2 SVGIG come from the germline V gene (reference sequence). The entirety of the isolated RNA underwent reverse transcription, so expressed TCRB transcripts were sequenced. Libraries were prepared by immunoSEQ multiplex PCR; TCRdb keeps only in-frame clonotypes and omits some of them. The data show hundreds of thousands of clones, around an eighth seen once.

V usage is TRBV30 and J usage is TRBJ1-3; D gene ambiguous. This clonotype originated in a man aged 18 to 29 with type 1 diabetes. Sequenced input: naive CD4+ T cells from blood. The CDR3 here is CAWSVLVSSGNTIYF. CDR3 bases: TGTGCCTGGAGTGTACTGGTCAGCTCTGGAAACACCATATATTTT.